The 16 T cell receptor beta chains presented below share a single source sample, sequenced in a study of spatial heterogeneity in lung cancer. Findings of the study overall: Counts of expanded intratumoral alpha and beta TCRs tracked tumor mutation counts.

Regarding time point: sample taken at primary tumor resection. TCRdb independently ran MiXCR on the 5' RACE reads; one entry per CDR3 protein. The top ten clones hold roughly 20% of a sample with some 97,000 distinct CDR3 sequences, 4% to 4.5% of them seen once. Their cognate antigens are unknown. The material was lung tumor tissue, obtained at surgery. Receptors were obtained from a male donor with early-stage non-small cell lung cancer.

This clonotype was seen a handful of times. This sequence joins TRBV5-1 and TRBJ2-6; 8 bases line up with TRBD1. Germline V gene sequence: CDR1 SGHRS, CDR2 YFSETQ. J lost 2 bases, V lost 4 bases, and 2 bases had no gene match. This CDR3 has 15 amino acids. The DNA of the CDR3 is TGCGCCAGCAGCGGGGGACAGGCTGGGGCCAACGTCCTGACTTTC. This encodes CASSGGQAGANVLTF.

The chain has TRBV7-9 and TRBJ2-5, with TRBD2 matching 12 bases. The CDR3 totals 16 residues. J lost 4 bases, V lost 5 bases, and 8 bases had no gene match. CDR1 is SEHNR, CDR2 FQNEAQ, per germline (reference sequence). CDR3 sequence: CASSHTGLAGSETQYF. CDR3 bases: TGTGCCAGCAGCCACACCGGACTAGCGGGATCAGAGACCCAGTACTTC.

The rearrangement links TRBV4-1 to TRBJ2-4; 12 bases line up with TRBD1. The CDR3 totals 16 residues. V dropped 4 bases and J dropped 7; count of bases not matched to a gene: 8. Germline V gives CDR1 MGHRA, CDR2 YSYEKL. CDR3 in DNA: TGCGCCAGCAGCCGCCCAGGGACAGGGGGCCCCAACATTCAGTACTTC. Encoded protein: CASSRPGTGGPNIQYF.

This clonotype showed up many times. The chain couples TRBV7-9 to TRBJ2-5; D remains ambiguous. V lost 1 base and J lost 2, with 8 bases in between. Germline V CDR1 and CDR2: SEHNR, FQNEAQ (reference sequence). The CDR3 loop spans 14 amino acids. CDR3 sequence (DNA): TGTGCCAGCAGCTTAGTGTCGGTGCAAGAGACCCAGTACTTC. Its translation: CASSLVSVQETQYF.

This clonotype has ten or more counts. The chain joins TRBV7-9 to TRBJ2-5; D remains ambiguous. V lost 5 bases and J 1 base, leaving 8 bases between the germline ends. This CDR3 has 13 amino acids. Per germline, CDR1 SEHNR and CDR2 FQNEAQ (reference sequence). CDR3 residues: CASSDPLQETQYF. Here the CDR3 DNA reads TGTGCCAGCAGCGACCCCCTCCAAGAGACCCAGTACTTC.

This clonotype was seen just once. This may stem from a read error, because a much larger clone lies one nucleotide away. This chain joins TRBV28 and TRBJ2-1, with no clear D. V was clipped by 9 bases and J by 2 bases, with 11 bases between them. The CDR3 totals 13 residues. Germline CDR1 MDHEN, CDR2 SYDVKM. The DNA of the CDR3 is TGTGCCAGTCGTGCGGTAACCTACAATGAGCAGTTCTTC. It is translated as CASRAVTYNEQFF.

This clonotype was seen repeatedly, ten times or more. The CDR3 bases are TGTGCCAGCAGCATAACAGGGGTCGCCACAGATACGCAGTATTTT. This sequence encodes CASSITGVATDTQYF. The chain couples TRBV4-2 to TRBJ2-3; 7 bases fit TRBD1. Germline assignment: CDR1 LGHNA and CDR2 YNFKEQ. Losses at the gene ends were 5 bases for V and 2 bases for J; bases not matched to a gene: 7. The CDR3 is 15 amino acids.

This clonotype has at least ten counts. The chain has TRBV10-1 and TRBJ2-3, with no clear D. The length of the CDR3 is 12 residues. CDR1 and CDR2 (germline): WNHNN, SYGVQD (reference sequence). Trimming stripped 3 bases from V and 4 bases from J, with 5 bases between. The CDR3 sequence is CASSETADTQYF. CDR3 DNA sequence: TGCGCCAGCAGTGAAACAGCAGATACGCAGTATTTT.

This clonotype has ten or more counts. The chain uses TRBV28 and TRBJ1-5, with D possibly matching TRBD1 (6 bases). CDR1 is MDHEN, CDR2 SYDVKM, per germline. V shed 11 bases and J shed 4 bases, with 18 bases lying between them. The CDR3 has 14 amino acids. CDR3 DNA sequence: TGTGCCTCTAATTCTCTAGGACAGAATCAGCCCCAGCATTTT. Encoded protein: CASNSLGQNQPQHF.

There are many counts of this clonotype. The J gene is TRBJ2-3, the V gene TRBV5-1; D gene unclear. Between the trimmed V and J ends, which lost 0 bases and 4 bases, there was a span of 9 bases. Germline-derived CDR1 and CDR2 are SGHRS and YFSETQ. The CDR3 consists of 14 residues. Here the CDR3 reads CASSLGEIADTQYF. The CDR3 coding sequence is TGCGCCAGCAGCTTGGGTGAGATCGCAGATACGCAGTATTTT.

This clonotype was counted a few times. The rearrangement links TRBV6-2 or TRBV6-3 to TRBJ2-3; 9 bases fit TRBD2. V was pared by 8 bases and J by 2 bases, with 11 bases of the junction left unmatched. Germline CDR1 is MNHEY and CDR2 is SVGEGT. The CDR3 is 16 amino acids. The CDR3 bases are TGTGCCAGCTCCCGGGTAGCGGGAGCCTACACAGATACGCAGTATTTT. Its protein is CASSRVAGAYTDTQYF.

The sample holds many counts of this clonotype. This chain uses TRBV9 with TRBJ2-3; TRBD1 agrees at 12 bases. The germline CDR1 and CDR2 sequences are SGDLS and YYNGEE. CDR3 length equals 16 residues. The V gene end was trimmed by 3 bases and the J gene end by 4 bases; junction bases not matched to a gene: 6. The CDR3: CASSEGTGGNADTQYF. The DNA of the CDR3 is TGTGCCAGCAGCGAGGGGACAGGGGGCAACGCAGATACGCAGTATTTT.

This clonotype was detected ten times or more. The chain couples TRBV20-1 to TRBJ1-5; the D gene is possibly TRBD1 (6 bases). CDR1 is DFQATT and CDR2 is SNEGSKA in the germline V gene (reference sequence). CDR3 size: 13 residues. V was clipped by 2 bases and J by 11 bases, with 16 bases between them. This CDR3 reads CSARKGGPQAQHF. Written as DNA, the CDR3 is TGCAGTGCTAGAAAGGGGGGACCCCAGGCCCAGCATTTT.

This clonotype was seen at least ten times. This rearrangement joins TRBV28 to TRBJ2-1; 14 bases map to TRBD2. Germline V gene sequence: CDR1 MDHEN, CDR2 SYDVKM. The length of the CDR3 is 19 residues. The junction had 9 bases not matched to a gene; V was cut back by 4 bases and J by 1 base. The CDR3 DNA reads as TGTGCCAGCAGTTCCGGGACTAGCGGGAGCCATTGGTCCTACAATGAGCAGTTCTTC. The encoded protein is CASSSGTSGSHWSYNEQFF.

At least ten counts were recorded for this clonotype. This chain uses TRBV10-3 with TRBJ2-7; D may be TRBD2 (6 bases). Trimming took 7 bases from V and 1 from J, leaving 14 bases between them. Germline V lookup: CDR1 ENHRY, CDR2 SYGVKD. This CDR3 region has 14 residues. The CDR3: CAIKRDSGSYEQYF. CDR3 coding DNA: TGTGCCATCAAACGGGACTCCGGATCCTACGAGCAGTACTTC.

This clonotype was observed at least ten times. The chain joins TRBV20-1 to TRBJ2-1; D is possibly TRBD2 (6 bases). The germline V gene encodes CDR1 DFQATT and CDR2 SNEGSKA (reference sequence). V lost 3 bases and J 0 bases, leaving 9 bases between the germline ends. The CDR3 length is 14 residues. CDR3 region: CSASLGSSYNEQFF. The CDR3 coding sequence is TGCAGTGCTAGTCTCGGGAGCTCCTACAATGAGCAGTTCTTC.